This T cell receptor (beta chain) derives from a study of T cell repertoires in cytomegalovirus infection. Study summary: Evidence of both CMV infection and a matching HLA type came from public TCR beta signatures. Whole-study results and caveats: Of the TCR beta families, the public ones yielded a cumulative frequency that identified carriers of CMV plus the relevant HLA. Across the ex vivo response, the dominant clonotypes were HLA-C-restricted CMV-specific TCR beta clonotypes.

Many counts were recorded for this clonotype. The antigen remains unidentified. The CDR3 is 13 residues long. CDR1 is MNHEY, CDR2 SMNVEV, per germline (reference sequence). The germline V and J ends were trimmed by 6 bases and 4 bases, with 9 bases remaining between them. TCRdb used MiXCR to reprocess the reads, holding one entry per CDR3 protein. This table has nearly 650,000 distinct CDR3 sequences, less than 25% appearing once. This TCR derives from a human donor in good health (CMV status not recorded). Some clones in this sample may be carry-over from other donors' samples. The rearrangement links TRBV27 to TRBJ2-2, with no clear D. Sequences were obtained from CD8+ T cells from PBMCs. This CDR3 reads CASSLSSTGELFF. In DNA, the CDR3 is TGTGCCAGCAGCCTTAGTAGCACCGGGGAGCTGTTTTTT.